This record looks at one TCR beta chain sequence and its context. Its antigen has not been determined. Qualities for individual bases were not recorded, and no much larger clone is one base off. The sample comes from a study of cytomegalovirus exposure and HLA in healthy donors (TCRdb year 2017). Describing the broader study: In an earlier analysis of around 540 of the donors, 276 Gb of sequence data and 90 million to 120 million unique TCR beta sequences from about 179 million T cells were reported. An early release that covered about 600 HLA-typed donors contained about 290 gigabases of sequencing data and tens of millions of unique TCR sequences. Of the roughly 400 genotyped donors, approximately 83% fell in the genetic ancestry cluster associated with self-reported Caucasian donors. The aim of the study was to test whether cataloging public T cell receptors could identify signatures of past pathogen exposure. The study profiled the T cell repertoires of some 610 subjects by immunosequencing and related them to cytomegalovirus serostatus. A separate validation cohort of 90 to 150 different subjects was used in addition to the 666-subject first cohort. High-throughput TCR immunosequencing, statistical association of individual TCRs with disease status, and machine learning were combined to predict cytomegalovirus infection status. To study patterns of TCR occurrence, a later analysis re-analyzed previously published TCR beta repertoires from 500 to 850 donors and added high-resolution HLA genotyping. Rather than drawing on any new phenotypic data, the later analysis identified candidate immune exposures from TCR beta sequences and the way those sequences occurred across donors. An earlier analysis of 587 of the donors used high-throughput TCR beta sequencing to judge whether each TCR beta V gene segment behaved as functional or pseudogenic. Donor age, sex, ethnicity and CMV serostatus were compiled alongside the repertoire data. A later genetic analysis used genome-wide SNP genotypes for about 65% of the roughly 700 donors, treating that subset as a discovery cohort. Every repertoire in the discovery cohort had been generated on one and the same sequencing platform. Class I and class II HLA loci were covered by the typing at four-digit resolution. The number of typed donors differed by locus: about 629-630 for A, B, C, DRB1 and DQB1; 522 for DQA1; approximately 610 for DPA1; and about 450 for DPB1. Several DR-DQ haplotypes were treated as single units for association and clustering because of strong linkage in the cohort. Among roughly 400 genotyped donors of the cohort, an average of approximately 200,000 unique TCR beta nucleotide sequences was sequenced per donor, of which 15% to 20% were non-productive.

Library preparation was by the immunoSEQ multiplex PCR assay. A mixture of 60 forward primers for TCR Vbeta segments and 13 reverse primers for TCR Jbeta segments was used in the multiplex PCR. The CDR3 region of rearranged TCR beta genes was amplified from genomic DNA with a multiplex PCR assay. The amplified TCR beta libraries were sequenced on the Illumina HiSeq System as 87-base-pair reads. On the study's bioinformatics: Across the 670 or so repertoires, a later analysis counted roughly 84 million unique TCR beta chains, around 11 million of which were shared by at least two donors. To remove PCR and sequencing errors, raw reads were error-corrected and collapsed into unique sequences using a nearest-neighbor algorithm that merged closely related sequences. V, D and J gene segments were assigned by aligning CDR3 sequences to IMGT reference sequences. For a sequence to be retained, a match of at least six nucleotides to both a V gene segment and a J gene segment was required. A rearrangement was called productive if the CDR3 had no stop codons and remained in frame with V and J, and every other rearrangement was called non-productive. CDR3 was defined by IMGT convention, running from the second conserved V-encoded cysteine to the conserved J-encoded phenylalanine. The earlier analysis of a few hundred of the donors excluded sequences that lacked an unambiguous match to a single V gene segment. An earlier analysis of some 610 of the donors called V segments functional above 56.7% productive rearrangements and segregating when the between-donor standard deviation exceeded 5%. To diagnose cytomegalovirus status from the catalog of TCR beta chain sequences, a statistical classification framework was built. A later analysis assigned V and J genes by comparing TCR nucleotide sequences with IMGT/GENE-DB human TR gene sequences. The TCRdist pipeline was used in a later analysis to assign CDR3 sequences and most-parsimonious VDJ recombination scenarios. In a later analysis, every TCR beta chain was defined by the combination of its CDR3 amino acid sequence and its V-gene family, and reads without a unique V-gene family were dropped. As a way to deal with suspected cross-contamination and a sequencing artifact, a later analysis dropped 450 to 600 nucleotide sequences that were highly shared and had low generation probability. In a later analysis, a clonal expansion index for each public chain was calculated from normalized within-repertoire ranks of inferred template counts. Generation probabilities in a later analysis came from a VDJ recombination model fitted to out-of-frame rearrangements, and those results were checked against IGoR. In a later analysis, TCR-TCR, TCR-HLA and TCR-CMV co-occurrence was scored with hypergeometric tests, and a repertoire-size bias correction was applied to TCR pairs. A later analysis estimated false discovery rates by permuting HLA or CMV assignments 20 times. In a later analysis, co-occurring TCRs were grouped using DBSCAN, and TCRdist sequence similarity was added for clustering within HLA-allele-positive subsets. Repertoires with fewer than 30,000 or more than 120,000 public chains were left out of co-occurrence clustering, as were four to six repertoires with anomalous nucleotide sharing. TCRdb provides this immuneACCESS table in a form limited to in-frame rearrangements. Some clones are lacking; in checked studies, under half of them reflect an unresolved V gene, and why the rest are absent is not known. V and J calls and clone size are those listed in that table; D and trimming were worked out from the DNA. The sample table shows 150,000 to 200,000 clones, and approximately 80% are seen once. The ten largest clones take up roughly 2.6% of the sample.

The germline V gene provides CDR1 SGHRS and CDR2 YFSETQ. The junction shows trimming of 8 bases on V and 0 bases on J, plus 11 bases between the germline ends. The CDR3 measures 14 amino acids from cysteine to phenylalanine. Only the CDR3 part of the read is kept: 42 bases, read in frame from the first base. The cohort consisted of 650 to 700 healthy bone marrow donors. Cohort members were all nominally healthy when sampled, although unrecorded immune exposures were likely present. The donor was CMV seropositive and belonged to the group of 250 to 300 seropositive cohort members. Every donor gave a peripheral blood sample, and the peripheral blood mononuclear cells from that sample were used for TCR beta sequencing. Genomic DNA extraction from the blood cell samples was performed with the Qiagen DNeasy Blood Extraction Kit. What the authors observed across the whole study: In the study, around 160 TCR beta chains were listed as associated with cytomegalovirus. A later genetic analysis reported fewer N-insertions in productive TCRs among donors in an Asian-associated ancestry cluster than the roughly 700-donor mean. In a later analysis, HLA-associated TCR beta chains showed more clonal expansion and lower generation probabilities than non-associated chains that were equally common. A later analysis reported that several top co-occurrence clusters appeared linked to parvovirus B19, influenza, CMV and Epstein-Barr virus. Correlated functional status among segregating V segments might reflect linkage disequilibrium, but an unknown experimental factor could not be ruled out. The classifier was reported to diagnose cytomegalovirus status with high specificity and sensitivity in both the original cohort and the validation cohort. Seventeen rarely observed V segments, including chromosome 9 orphons, were excluded from the earlier analysis of about 600 of the donors because counts were too low. A later analysis found that most CMV-associated TCR beta chains appeared HLA-restricted, with HLA associations seemingly driven largely by CMV exposure. In a later analysis, the rate of TCR association differed among HLA loci, with DRB1 alleles having the most associated TCRs and HLA-C alleles having the fewest. Sequencing depth was assumed to be roughly uniform across donors in the presence/absence analyses, though that assumption may not hold. A later analysis associated about 18,000 TCR beta sequences with specific HLA alleles at a false discovery rate of 0.05. Most TCR sequences were observed very rarely across donors, whereas some public TCRs were present in many individuals. According to the authors, the approach could potentially be generalized to other disease states and immunological phenotypes. Only TCR beta chains were sequenced in this cohort, and the absence of alpha or paired-chain data limited detectable features. Strong co-occurrence of HLA alleles, especially DR and DQ, made assigning TCR associations to individual alleles difficult. An association between a missense DCLRE1C variant and V-gene and J-gene trimming of TCR beta chains was found in a later genetic analysis and replicated in an independent cohort. In vitro tests confirmed that a few of the cytomegalovirus-associated TCR beta chains recognize cytomegalovirus antigens. A further reported finding was that TCR beta sequences accurately predicted the HLA-A and HLA-B alleles for most subjects in the first cohort. A cluster of highly shared sequence variants was judged likely to be a technical artifact of the sequencing pipeline. Some IMGT-functional V segments, including TRBV6-2 and TRBV6-3, could not be told apart with the 87-base-pair reads, so those segments were excluded. For the cohort, immune exposure information was limited to CMV serostatus. In an earlier analysis of around 500 of the donors, most TCR beta V segments appeared in productive rearrangements about 87% or about 30% of the time, broadly matching IMGT annotations. Because some donors lacked HLA typing at each locus, the association tests relied only on the typed subset.

The TCR comes from a woman aged 40 to 49 in good health and CMV-seropositive. Material: PBMCs. Recombination connected TRBV5-1 to TRBJ2-2; the D gene lacks a confident call. Read as DNA, the sequence is TGCGCCAGTAAAGAAGCCCCGAACACCGGGGAGCTGTTTTTT. Translated, this gives CASKEAPNTGELFF.